The 29 T cell receptor beta chains given below trace back to one sample, sequenced in a study of blood T cells in healthy people across ages. Together with a sample-barcoded 5' primer, a J-beta primer mix was included in a second PCR lasting about 6 to 12 cycles. Each CDR3 protein gets one entry after TCRdb re-called the 5' RACE reads with MiXCR. The table includes just over 1 million distinct CDR3 sequences, 35% to 50% detected once. Sequenced input: blood. The source of these receptors is a woman aged 55-69 years in good health.

The J gene is TRBJ2-3, the V gene TRBV12-3 or TRBV12-4; D not certain. V was trimmed by 3 bases and J by 2 bases, leaving 9 bases between them. This CDR3 comprises 14 residues. The CDR3 region is CASSFVGVTDTQYF. The CDR3 bases are TGTGCCAGCAGTTTTGTCGGCGTCACAGATACGCAGTATTTT.

This clonotype occurred a few times. The V gene is TRBV27, the J gene TRBJ1-5, with D possibly TRBD1 on 6 matching bases. Trimming pared 6 bases from V and 5 bases from J, leaving 14 bases between. Germline V CDR1 and CDR2: MNHEY, SMNVEV (reference sequence). The CDR3 extends over 14 amino acids. The CDR3 DNA sequence: TGTGCCAGCAGCAAGTATAGGGGGGATCAGCCCCAGCATTTT. Translation gives CASSKYRGDQPQHF.

This clonotype was detected a few times. The chain couples TRBV5-1 to TRBJ2-5; no definite D call. Looked up from germline, CDR1 is SGHRS and CDR2 is YFSETQ. This CDR3 has 14 residues. V lost 7 bases and J lost 5, with 18 bases in between. The CDR3 coding sequence is TGCGCCAGCGGCTCGGACCCAGTGGTGGAGACCCAGTACTTC. It yields the protein CASGSDPVVETQYF.

This clonotype was detected only a few times. The rearrangement joins TRBV7-2 to TRBJ2-3; TRBD1 matches 9 bases. Unmatched junction bases numbered 10, after V lost 6 bases and J lost 6 bases. CDR1 is SGHTA and CDR2 is FQGNSA in the germline V gene. CDR3 size: 15 residues. CDR3 in DNA: TGTGCCAGCAGTCTACAGGGGGCGCCCCCCGATACGCAGTATTTT. Residues: CASSLQGAPPDTQYF.

This clonotype was detected a few times. CDR3 in DNA: TGTGCCAGCAGCTTAGCCGGACGGCACTCTGGGGCCAACGTCCTGACTTTC. It codes for CASSLAGRHSGANVLTF. The chain is built from TRBV7-2 and TRBJ2-6; D unresolved. The CDR3 is 17 residues long. Per the germline V gene, CDR1 is SGHTA and CDR2 is FQGNSA. V was shortened by 0 bases and J by 0 bases, with 9 bases between the two germline ends.

This rearrangement joins TRBV27 to TRBJ2-5; D ambiguous. The J call may be mistaken, given a closer DNA end match to TRBJ2-7. CDR1 MNHEY and CDR2 SMNVEV come from the germline V gene (reference sequence). This CDR3 has 12 residues. The CDR3: CASSSTVGEQYF. CDR3 sequence (DNA): TGTGCCAGCAGTTCCACAGTAGGCGAGCAGTACTTC.

V usage is TRBV21-1 and J usage is TRBJ2-7; the DNA was not used to check the table's D call, TRBD1. TRBV21-1 is a pseudogene segment. This CDR3 is built from 14 residues. CDR3 residues: CASSRQGVYYEQYF. The DNA of the CDR3 is TGTGCCAGCAGCAGACAGGGAGTTTACTACGAGCAGTACTTC.

The gene calls are TRBV23-1 and TRBJ2-7, with D perhaps TRBD1 or TRBD2 (7 bases each). TRBV23-1 is recorded as an ORF, its role being uncertain. V lost 4 bases to trimming and J lost 4 bases, with 23 bases between them. There are 17 residues in the CDR3. The CDR3 sequence is CASSPRDSPSGGYEQYF. In DNA, the CDR3 is TGCGCCAGCAGTCCGAGGGACAGTCCCTCGGGGGGTTACGAGCAGTACTTC.

J is TRBJ1-2 and V is TRBV20-1, with 8 bases matching TRBD1. The CDR3 contains 12 residues. V shed 5 bases and J 9 bases; nucleotides not matched to a gene: 8. Looked up from germline, CDR1 is DFQATT and CDR2 is SNEGSKA (reference sequence). CDR3 sequence: CSADTGGSRYTF. For the CDR3, the DNA is TGCAGTGCTGACACAGGGGGTAGTCGCTACACCTTC.

Written as DNA, the CDR3 is TGCAGTGCTAAGCTAACCGGCAGGGGGAACAATCAGCCCCAGCATTTT. It yields the protein CSAKLTGRGNNQPQHF. The chain links TRBV20-1 to TRBJ1-5, with 7 positions matching TRBD1. The ends lost 4 bases at V and 3 bases at J; junction bases unmatched: 12. The CDR3 consists of 16 residues. Germline CDR1 DFQATT, CDR2 SNEGSKA (reference sequence).

V usage is TRBV25-1 and J usage is TRBJ2-3; 7 nucleotides agree with TRBD1. Germline-derived CDR1 and CDR2 are MGHDK and SYGVNS. This CDR3 comprises 15 residues. V trimming: 1 base; J trimming: 3 bases; junction bases outside the gene matches: 4. Here the CDR3 DNA reads TGTGCCAGCAGTGAATCGTTGACAGGGACAGATACGCAGTATTTT. Translating gives CASSESLTGTDTQYF.

The chain has TRBV20-1 and TRBJ2-7; D is perhaps TRBD1 or TRBD2 (6 bases each). The J call may not be correct, given that the DNA end is closer to TRBJ2-5. The CDR3 extends over 18 amino acids. Germline V gives CDR1 DFQATT, CDR2 SNEGSKA (reference sequence). The CDR3 coding sequence is TGCAGTGCTAGAGACCAGATAGGGGGGCAGGGGCACCAAGAGACCCAGTACTTC. It codes for CSARDQIGGQGHQETQYF.

The chain couples TRBV12-3 or TRBV12-4 to TRBJ1-2, with D hard to call. The CDR3 extends over 13 amino acids. The V end was cut by 5 bases, the J end by 6 bases, with 13 bases between. Here the CDR3 reads CASSPSSQHGYTF. The CDR3 DNA sequence: TGTGCCAGCAGTCCATCTAGTCAGCATGGCTACACCTTC.

The chain joins TRBV13 to TRBJ2-5; the D is unclear. Germline-derived CDR1 and CDR2 are PRHDT and FYEKMQ (reference sequence). The V end was cut by 4 bases, the J end by 1 base, with 10 bases between. The CDR3 has 14 residues. DNA of the CDR3: TGTGCCAGCAGCTCCCTCGGCATCCAAGAGACCCAGTACTTC. It codes for CASSSLGIQETQYF.

This clonotype appeared a few times. V usage is TRBV14 and J usage is TRBJ2-5; D is unresolved. Trimming removed 4 bases from V and 1 base from J, with 10 bases in between. Germline CDR1 is SGHDN and CDR2 is FVKESK. The CDR3 runs to 14 residues. The CDR3 here is CASSPLLGQETQYF. The CDR3 DNA follows: TGTGCCAGCAGCCCCCTTCTTGGCCAAGAGACCCAGTACTTC. The variable domain in full, with the rest retrieved from reference TRBV14 and TRBJ2-5, is EAGVTQFPSHSVIEKGQTVTLRCDPISGHDNLYWYRRVMGKEIKFLLHFVKESKQDESGMPNNRFLAERTGGTYSTLKVQPAELEDSGVYFCASSPLLGQETQYFGPGTRLLVL.

This clonotype appeared a few times. V usage is TRBV4-2 and J usage is TRBJ1-2; D gene unclear. Germline V gene data show CDR1 as LGHNA and CDR2 as YNFKEQ. The ends were cut back, 0 bases at V and 6 bases at J, with 5 bases in the middle. The CDR3 sequence is 12 residues long. The CDR3 DNA reads as TGTGCCAGCAGCCAAGATTCAGATGGCTACACCTTC. It translates to CASSQDSDGYTF.

This clonotype was detected a few times. The J gene is TRBJ1-2, the V gene TRBV5-4; no reliable D call. Germline V CDR1 and CDR2: SGHNT, YYREEE (reference sequence). The length of the CDR3 is 13 residues. The V end was cut by 2 bases, the J end by 2 bases, with 7 bases between. The chain's CDR3 is CASSLVQNYGYTF. In DNA form, the CDR3 reads TGTGCCAGCAGCTTAGTCCAGAACTATGGCTACACCTTC.

This clonotype was detected once. The rearrangement joins TRBV20-1 to TRBJ2-7; D unclear. V lost 4 bases and J 7 bases, leaving 17 bases between the germline ends. This CDR3 has 13 amino acids. From germline, CDR1 is DFQATT and CDR2 SNEGSKA (reference sequence). Here the CDR3 DNA reads TGCAGTGCTACGAAAATTACTGACAATGAGCAGTACTTC. It yields the protein CSATKITDNEQYF.

This clonotype was counted between two and nine times. The V call is TRBV27, the J call TRBJ1-4; D ambiguous. CDR1 is MNHEY, CDR2 SMNVEV, per germline (reference sequence). V was cut by 5 bases and J by 5 bases, with 6 bases left in between. CDR3 size: 12 residues. The DNA of the CDR3 is TGTGCCAGCAGTGGCCCAAATGAAAAACTGTTTTTT. It encodes CASSGPNEKLFF.

The chain joins TRBV15 to TRBJ1-1, with D hard to call. V lost 5 bases, J lost 0 bases, and 7 bases lay in between. Germline V CDR1 and CDR2: LNHNV, YYDKDF (reference sequence). CDR3 length equals 13 residues. Here the CDR3 reads CATSQEVNTEAFF. The CDR3 coding sequence is TGTGCCACCAGCCAGGAGGTGAACACTGAAGCTTTCTTT.

The chain links TRBV11-2 to TRBJ1-1, with D uncertain. This CDR3 is built from 16 residues. V lost 0 bases and J lost 1, with 12 bases in between. Germline V CDR1 and CDR2: SGHAT, FQNNGV. The CDR3 sequence: CASSLEVGPENTEAFF. For the CDR3, the DNA is TGTGCCAGCAGCTTAGAGGTGGGCCCTGAGAACACTGAAGCTTTCTTT.

The chain carries TRBV10-2 and TRBJ2-1; tentatively, D is TRBD2 (5 bases). The ends were cut back, 0 bases at V and 1 base at J, with 10 bases in the middle. Per germline, CDR1 WSHSY and CDR2 SAAADI. The CDR3 totals 16 residues. The CDR3 here is CASSESGERSYNEQFF. The CDR3 nucleotides read TGCGCCAGCAGTGAGTCTGGGGAGAGGTCCTACAATGAGCAGTTCTTC.

This clonotype was found once. The V call is TRBV7-8, the J call TRBJ2-1; D is undetermined. The ends were cut back, 2 bases at V and 9 bases at J, with 20 bases in the middle. CDR1 SGHVS and CDR2 FQNEAQ come from the germline V gene. The CDR3 length is 16 residues. Here the CDR3 reads CASSLSSLTHSGEQFF. The CDR3 DNA is TGTGCCAGCAGCTTAAGCAGCCTCACCCATTCAGGTGAGCAGTTCTTC.

This clonotype came up a few times. This chain links TRBV20-1 with TRBJ1-2; 10 nucleotides agree with TRBD1. This CDR3 comprises 16 residues. Per germline, CDR1 DFQATT and CDR2 SNEGSKA (reference sequence). The V and J ends lost 0 bases and 4 bases, in that order; junction bases with no gene match: 8. For the CDR3, the DNA is TGCAGTGCTAGAGAACGGGACAGGGGTTCTCGCTATGGCTACACCTTC. This translates into CSARERDRGSRYGYTF.

The rearrangement uses TRBV10-3 and TRBJ2-1, with 8 nucleotides matching TRBD2. CDR3 length equals 14 residues. Germline trimming cut 7 bases from V and 7 bases from J; bases unmatched to any gene: 9. Germline V gives CDR1 ENHRY, CDR2 SYGVKD. The DNA for the CDR3 is TGTGCCATCACTCCCGGGAGGGCCCTGAATGAGCAGTTCTTC. Amino acid sequence: CAITPGRALNEQFF.

The chain carries TRBV20-1 and TRBJ2-7, with a weak D call TRBD2 (5 bases). The germline V gene has CDR1 DFQATT and CDR2 SNEGSKA (reference sequence). The V gene lost 4 bases and the J gene lost 4 bases, with 17 bases spanning the gap. The CDR3 extends over 14 amino acids. The CDR3, as DNA: TGCAGTGCTAATCCCGGGATCGGTCAATACGAGCAGTACTTC. Translation gives CSANPGIGQYEQYF.

The rearrangement joins TRBV7-9 to TRBJ2-7; possibly TRBD1 for D (5 bases). Per the germline V gene, CDR1 is SEHNR and CDR2 is FQNEAQ (reference sequence). V was cut by 8 bases and J by 1 base, with 18 bases left in between. CDR3 length equals 15 residues. The CDR3 protein is CASRESGAESYEQYF. CDR3 nucleotide sequence: TGTGCCAGCCGCGAAAGTGGGGCGGAATCCTACGAGCAGTACTTC.

In its sample, this clonotype was seen a few times. The chain employs TRBV20-1 and TRBJ1-2; D gene uncertain. The CDR3 extends over 13 amino acids. V lost 2 bases to trimming and J lost 8 bases, with 15 bases between them. Germline V gene sequence: CDR1 DFQATT, CDR2 SNEGSKA (reference sequence). The CDR3 protein is CSARKTDVGGYTF. DNA of the CDR3: TGCAGTGCTAGAAAGACCGACGTTGGGGGCTACACCTTC.

This rearrangement joins TRBV18 to TRBJ2-4; maybe TRBD1 (6 bases). The DNA end is a closer match to TRBJ2-5, so the J assignment may be wrong. Germline CDR1 reads KGHSH; CDR2 reads LQKENI. The CDR3 covers 15 residues. The CDR3, as DNA: TGTGCCAGCTCCGGGGACACCAGATTCCAAGAGACCCAGTACTTC. The encoded protein is CASSGDTRFQETQYF.